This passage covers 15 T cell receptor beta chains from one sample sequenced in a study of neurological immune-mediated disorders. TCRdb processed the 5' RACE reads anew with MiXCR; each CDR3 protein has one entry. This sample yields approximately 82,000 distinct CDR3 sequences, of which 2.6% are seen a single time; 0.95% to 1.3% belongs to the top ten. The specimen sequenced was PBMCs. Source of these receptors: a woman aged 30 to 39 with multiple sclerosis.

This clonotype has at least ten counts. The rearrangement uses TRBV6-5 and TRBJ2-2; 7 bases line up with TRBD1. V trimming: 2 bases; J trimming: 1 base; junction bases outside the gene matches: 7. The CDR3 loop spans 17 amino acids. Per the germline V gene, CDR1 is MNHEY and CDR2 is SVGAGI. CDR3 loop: CASSYEIGTENTGELFF. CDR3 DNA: TGTGCCAGCAGTTACGAAATCGGGACAGAGAACACCGGGGAGCTGTTTTTT.

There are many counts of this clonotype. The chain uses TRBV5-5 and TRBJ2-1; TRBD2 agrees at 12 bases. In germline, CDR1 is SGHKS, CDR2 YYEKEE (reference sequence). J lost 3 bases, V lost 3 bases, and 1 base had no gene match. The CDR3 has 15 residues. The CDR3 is CASSWTSGVYNEQFF. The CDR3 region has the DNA TGTGCCAGCAGCTGGACTAGCGGGGTCTACAATGAGCAGTTCTTC.

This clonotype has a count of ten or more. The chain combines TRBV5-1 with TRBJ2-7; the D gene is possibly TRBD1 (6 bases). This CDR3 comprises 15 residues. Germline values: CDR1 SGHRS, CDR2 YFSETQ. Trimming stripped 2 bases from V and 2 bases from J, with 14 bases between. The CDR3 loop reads CASSFGRGKPYEQYF. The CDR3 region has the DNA TGCGCCAGCAGCTTCGGCAGGGGAAAACCCTACGAGCAGTACTTC.

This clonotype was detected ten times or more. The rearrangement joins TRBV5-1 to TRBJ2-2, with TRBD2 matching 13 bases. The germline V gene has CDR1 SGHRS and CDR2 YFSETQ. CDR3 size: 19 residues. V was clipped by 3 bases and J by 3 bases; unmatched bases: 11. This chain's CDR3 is CASSWTSGRGSGDTGELFF. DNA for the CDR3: TGCGCCAGCAGCTGGACTAGCGGGAGAGGTAGCGGTGACACCGGGGAGCTGTTTTTT.

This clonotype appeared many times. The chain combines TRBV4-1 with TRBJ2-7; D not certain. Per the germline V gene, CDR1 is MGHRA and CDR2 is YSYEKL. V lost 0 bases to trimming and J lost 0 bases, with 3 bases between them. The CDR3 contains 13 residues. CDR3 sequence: CASSQESSYEQYF. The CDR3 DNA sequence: TGCGCCAGCAGCCAAGAAAGCTCCTACGAGCAGTACTTC.

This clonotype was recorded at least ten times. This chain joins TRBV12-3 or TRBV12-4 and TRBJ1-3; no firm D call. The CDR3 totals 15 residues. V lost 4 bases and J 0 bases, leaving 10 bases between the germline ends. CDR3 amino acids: CASSSHGISGNTIYF. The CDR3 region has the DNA TGTGCCAGCAGTTCTCACGGCATCTCTGGAAACACCATATATTTT.

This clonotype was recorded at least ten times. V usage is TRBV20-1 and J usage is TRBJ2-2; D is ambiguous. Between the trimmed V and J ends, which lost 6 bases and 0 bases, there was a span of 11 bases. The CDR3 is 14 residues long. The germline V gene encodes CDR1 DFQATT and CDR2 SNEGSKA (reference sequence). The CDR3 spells CSAPQVTNTGELFF. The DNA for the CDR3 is TGCAGTGCCCCGCAAGTTACGAACACCGGGGAGCTGTTTTTT.

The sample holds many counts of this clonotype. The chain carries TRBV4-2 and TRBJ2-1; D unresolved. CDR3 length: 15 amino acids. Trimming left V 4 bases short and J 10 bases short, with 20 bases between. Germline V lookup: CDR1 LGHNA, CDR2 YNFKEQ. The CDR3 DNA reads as TGTGCCAGCAGCCTTAAAGGTCAGGCTTCAGAGGAGCAGTTCTTC. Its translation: CASSLKGQASEEQFF.

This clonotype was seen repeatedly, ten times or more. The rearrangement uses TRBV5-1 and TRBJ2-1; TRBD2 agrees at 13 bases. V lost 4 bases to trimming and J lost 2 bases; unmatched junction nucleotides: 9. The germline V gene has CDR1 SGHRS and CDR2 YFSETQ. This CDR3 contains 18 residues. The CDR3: CASSRGLAGVSAYNEQFF. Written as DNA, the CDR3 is TGCGCCAGCAGCCGAGGACTAGCGGGAGTTTCCGCCTACAATGAGCAGTTCTTC.

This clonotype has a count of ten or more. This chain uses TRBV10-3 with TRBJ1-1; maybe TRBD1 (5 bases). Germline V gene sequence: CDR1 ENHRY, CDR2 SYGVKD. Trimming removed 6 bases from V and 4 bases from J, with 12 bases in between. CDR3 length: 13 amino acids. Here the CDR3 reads CAIRPGLGTEAFF. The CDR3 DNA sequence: TGTGCCATCAGGCCAGGGTTAGGCACTGAAGCTTTCTTT.

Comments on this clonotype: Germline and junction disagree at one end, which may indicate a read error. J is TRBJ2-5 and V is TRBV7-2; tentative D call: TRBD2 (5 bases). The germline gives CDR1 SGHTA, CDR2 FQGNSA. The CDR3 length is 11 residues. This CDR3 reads CDSSSGETQYF. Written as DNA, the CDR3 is TGTGACAGCAGCTCGGGGGAGACCCAGTACTTC.

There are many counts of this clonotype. Written as DNA, the CDR3 is TGTGCCAGCAGTTTACGGGACAGGTATAGTTACGAGCAGTACTTC. Its translation: CASSLRDRYSYEQYF. The chain is built from TRBV28 and TRBJ2-7; 8 nucleotides agree with TRBD1. V trimming: 2 bases; J trimming: 4 bases; junction bases outside the gene matches: 7. The CDR3 is 15 amino acids. CDR1 and CDR2 from the germline V gene are MDHEN and SYDVKM.

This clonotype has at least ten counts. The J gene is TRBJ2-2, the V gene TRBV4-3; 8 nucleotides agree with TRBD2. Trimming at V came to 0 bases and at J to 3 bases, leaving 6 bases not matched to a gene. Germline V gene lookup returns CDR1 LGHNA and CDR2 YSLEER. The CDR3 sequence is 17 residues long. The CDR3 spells CASSQDASGGYTGELFF. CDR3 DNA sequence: TGCGCCAGCAGCCAAGATGCCTCGGGAGGGTACACCGGGGAGCTGTTTTTT.

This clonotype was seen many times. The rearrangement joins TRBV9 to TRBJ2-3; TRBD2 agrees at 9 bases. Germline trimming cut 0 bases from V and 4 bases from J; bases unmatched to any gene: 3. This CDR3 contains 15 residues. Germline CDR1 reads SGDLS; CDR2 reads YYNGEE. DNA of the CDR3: TGTGCCAGCAGCGTAGGGACTAGCGCGGCAGATACGCAGTATTTT. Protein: CASSVGTSAADTQYF. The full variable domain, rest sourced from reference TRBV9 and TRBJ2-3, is DSGVTQTPKHLITATGQRVTLRCSPRSGDLSVYWYQQSLDQGLQFLIQYYNGEERAKGNILERFSAQQFPDLHSELNLSSLELGDSALYFCASSVGTSAADTQYFGPGTRLTVL.

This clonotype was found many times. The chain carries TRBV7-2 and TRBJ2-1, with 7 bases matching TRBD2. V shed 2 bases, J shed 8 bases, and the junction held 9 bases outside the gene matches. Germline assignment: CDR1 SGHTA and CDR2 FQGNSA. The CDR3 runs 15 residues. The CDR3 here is CASSLSSREWDEQFF. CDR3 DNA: TGTGCCAGCAGCTTATCTTCGCGGGAGTGGGATGAGCAGTTCTTC. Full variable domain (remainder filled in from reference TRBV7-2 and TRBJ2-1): GAGVSQSPSNKVTEKGKDVELRCDPISGHTALYWYRQSLGQGLEFLIYFQGNSAPDKSGLPSDRFSAERTGGSVSTLTIQRTQQEDSAVYLCASSLSSREWDEQFFGPGTRLTVL.